This is a list of T cell receptor beta chains from one sample in a study of T cells in Graves' hyperthyroidism and ophthalmopathy. One entry per CDR3 protein, called by TCRdb with MiXCR from the multiplex PCR reads. The table shows around 520,000 distinct CDR3 sequences, with approximately 25% occurring only once. The sequenced sample consisted of blood. Every receptor here comes from a woman aged 30 to 39 with Graves' ophthalmopathy. Both conserved end residues are part of each CDR3. The order of the fields is D gene, V gene, J gene, clone size, CDR3 protein, CDR3 DNA. A D gene is named only where the DNA matches it firmly. Rows give clone size only sometimes, using once, few, many, or a class for an expanded clone.

TRBD1,TRBV9,TRBJ2-7,-,CASSVGSGGGEQYF,TGTGCCAGCAGCGTAGGGTCAGGGGGCGGCGAGCAGTACTTC
-,TRBV7-8,TRBJ1-1,-,CASSESRVSTEAFF,TGTGCCAGCAGCGAATCCCGAGTATCGACCGAGGCTTTCTTT
-,TRBV12-3/TRBV12-4,TRBJ1-5,many,CASTRGASNQPQHF,TGTGCCAGCACTAGGGGAGCTAGCAATCAGCCCCAGCATTTT
TRBD1,TRBV28,TRBJ1-1,many,CASSLLDRGVTEAFF,TGTGCCAGCAGTTTGTTGGACAGGGGGGTCACTGAAGCTTTCTTT
-,TRBV4-1,TRBJ2-5,many,CASSQGRQQETQYF,TGCGCCAGCAGCCAAGGCCGACAGCAAGAGACCCAGTACTTC
TRBD1,TRBV6-5,TRBJ2-2,many,CASSYAGGPNTGELFF,TGTGCCAGCAGTTACGCAGGGGGTCCGAACACCGGGGAGCTGTTTTTT
TRBD1,TRBV6-1,TRBJ1-2,many,CASRLIRTGKGGYTF,TGTGCCAGCAGACTCATTCGGACAGGGAAAGGTGGCTACACCTTC
-,TRBV20-1,TRBJ2-7,many,CSAASTGKISYEQYF,TGCAGTGCTGCTTCGACAGGAAAAATTTCCTACGAGCAGTACTTC
-,TRBV27,TRBJ2-7,many,CASSSQNYEQYF,TGTGCCAGCAGTTCACAAAACTACGAGCAGTACTTC
-,TRBV25-1,TRBJ2-2,-,CASSESAGGELFF,TGTGCCAGCAGTGAATCCGCCGGCGGGGAGCTGTTTTTT
TRBD1,TRBV5-4,TRBJ2-2,once,CASSLTGASTGELFF,TGTGCCAGCAGCTTGACAGGGGCTAGCACCGGGGAGCTGTTTTTT
TRBD2,TRBV7-3,TRBJ2-4,many,CASSLRLAGGLLLHLAKNIQYF,TGTGCCAGCAGCTTAAGACTAGCGGGGGGCCTCCTACTTCATCTAGCCAAAAACATTCAGTACTTC
-,TRBV6-1,TRBJ2-7,-,CASSEEYRAYEQYF,TGTGCCAGCAGTGAGGAGTACAGAGCCTACGAGCAGTACTTC
TRBD1,TRBV19,TRBJ1-6,many,CASSTSKQGAGNSPLHF,TGTGCCAGTAGTACCTCAAAACAGGGGGCAGGCAATTCACCCCTCCACTTT
-,TRBV29-1,TRBJ2-2,many,CSGYRDSGELFF,TGCAGCGGCTACAGGGACTCCGGGGAGCTGTTTTTT
-,TRBV28,TRBJ2-7,-,CASSLFSPTGNSYEQYF,TGTGCCAGCAGTTTATTTAGCCCGACGGGGAACTCCTACGAGCAGTACTTC
TRBD2,TRBV5-1,TRBJ2-7,-,CASSLQPREGYEQYF,TGCGCCAGCAGCTTACAACCCAGGGAGGGCTACGAGCAGTACTTC
TRBD1,TRBV6-1,TRBJ2-7,-,CASSRTGAGYEQYF,TGTGCCAGCAGTCGGACAGGGGCGGGGTACGAGCAGTACTTC
-,TRBV18,TRBJ1-1,-,CASSPLMGRNTNTEAFF,TGTGCCAGCTCACCACTTATGGGCAGGAACACGAACACTGAAGCTTTCTTT
-,TRBV11-2,TRBJ2-7,-,CASSLDPGEHEQYF,TGTGCCAGCAGCTTAGACCCGGGGGAGCACGAGCAGTACTTC
-,TRBV6-1,TRBJ2-7,many,CASSDHLSEQYF,TGTGCCAGCAGCGACCACCTCTCCGAGCAGTACTTC
-,TRBV9,TRBJ2-7,many,CASSPRGRGYEQYF,TGTGCCAGCAGCCCAAGGGGACGGGGGTACGAGCAGTACTTC
TRBD1,TRBV6-1,TRBJ1-1,few,CASSGPDREAEAFF,TGTGCCAGCAGTGGTCCGGACAGGGAGGCTGAAGCTTTCTTT
-,TRBV12-3/TRBV12-4,TRBJ1-1,many,CASTIPGGYTEAFF,TGTGCCAGCACTATCCCCGGGGGGTACACTGAAGCTTTCTTT
TRBD1,TRBV3-1,TRBJ2-2,few,CASSIRTGVETGELFF,TGTGCCAGCAGCATTCGGACAGGGGTGGAAACCGGGGAGCTGTTTTTT
-,TRBV3-1,TRBJ2-2,many,CASSQLEGRELFF,TGTGCCAGCAGCCAATTAGAAGGGCGGGAGCTGTTTTTT
-,TRBV7-9,TRBJ1-3,-,CASSFSMTGNTIYF,TGTGCCAGCAGCTTCAGCATGACTGGAAACACCATATATTTT
-,TRBV24-1,TRBJ1-1,few,CATRASGQGNTEAFF,TGTGCCACCAGGGCTTCGGGGCAGGGGAACACTGAAGCTTTCTTT
-,TRBV20-1,TRBJ2-5,few,CSAIRGTGTQYF,TGCAGTGCTATCCGGGGGACGGGGACCCAGTACTTC
TRBD1,TRBV20-1,TRBJ1-1,many,CSATRRQGMSTEAFF,TGCAGTGCTACACGACGACAGGGGATGAGCACTGAAGCTTTCTTT
-,TRBV5-1,TRBJ2-6,many,CASSSKRQESSGANVLTF,TGCGCCAGCAGCTCCAAAAGACAGGAAAGCTCTGGGGCCAACGTCCTGACTTTC
-,TRBV19,TRBJ1-5,many,CASSMGFGYQPQHF,TGTGCCAGTAGTATGGGTTTTGGGTATCAGCCCCAGCATTTT
TRBD1,TRBV20-1,TRBJ1-1,-,CSARTGAGTEAFF,TGCAGTGCGAGGACAGGGGCGGGCACTGAAGCTTTCTTT
-,TRBV20-1,TRBJ2-5,-,CSARREALGETQYF,TGCAGTGCTAGACGGGAAGCATTGGGGGAGACCCAGTACTTC
TRBD2,TRBV6-5,TRBJ2-5,many,CASRSGGVGETQYF,TGTGCCAGCAGATCGGGGGGGGTTGGCGAGACCCAGTACTTC
-,TRBV5-1,TRBJ2-2,many,CASSLGGTNTGELFF,TGCGCCAGCAGCTTGGGCGGGACAAACACCGGGGAGCTGTTTTTT
TRBD1,TRBV10-3,TRBJ2-5,many,CAIKGQEETQYF,TGTGCCATCAAAGGACAGGAAGAGACCCAGTACTTC
TRBD1,TRBV28,TRBJ1-2,many,CASRDREAGYGYTF,TGTGCCAGCAGGGACAGGGAGGCAGGGTATGGCTACACCTTC
-,TRBV4-3,TRBJ2-6,-,CASSQGSGGANVLTF,TGCGCCAGCAGCCAAGGGTCGGGAGGGGCCAACGTCCTGACTTTC
TRBD1,TRBV5-1,TRBJ1-2,many,CASSFGQGNGYTF,TGCGCCAGCAGCTTCGGACAGGGGAATGGCTACACCTTC
-,TRBV20-1,TRBJ2-5,many,CSARRDFPETQYF,TGCAGTGCTAGACGGGACTTTCCAGAGACCCAGTACTTC
TRBD2,TRBV7-2,TRBJ2-7,many,CASSLAGRTSVVDEQYF,TGTGCCAGCAGCTTAGCTGGAAGGACTAGCGTAGTCGACGAGCAGTACTTC
-,TRBV20-1,TRBJ1-1,many,CSARDPLVPGEAFF,TGCAGTGCTAGAGATCCATTAGTTCCGGGGGAAGCTTTCTTT
-,TRBV12-3/TRBV12-4,TRBJ1-2,many,CASRGSGAHYGYTF,TGTGCCAGCAGGGGCTCGGGGGCGCACTATGGCTACACCTTC
-,TRBV2,TRBJ2-7,few,CASRLQGTVKEQYF,TGTGCCAGCAGACTCCAGGGTACGGTGAAAGAGCAGTACTTC
TRBD1,TRBV2,TRBJ2-6,-,CASSRDRTPSGANVLTF,TGTGCCAGCAGCAGGGACAGGACACCCTCTGGGGCCAACGTCCTGACTTTC
TRBD2,TRBV6-5,TRBJ2-7,many,CASNYGGARNEQYF,TGTGCCAGCAACTACGGGGGGGCTCGGAACGAGCAGTACTTC
-,TRBV15,TRBJ1-2,-,CATSRRATIYGYTF,TGTGCCACCAGCAGAAGGGCGACAATCTATGGCTACACCTTC
-,TRBV6-2/TRBV6-3,TRBJ1-5,many,CASSLSGTVNQPQHF,TGTGCCAGCAGCCTCTCCGGGACCGTTAATCAGCCCCAGCATTTT
-,TRBV6-5,TRBJ1-2,many,CASSYSPLNGGYTF,TGTGCCAGCAGTTACTCGCCCCTAAATGGTGGCTACACCTTC
-,TRBV20-1,TRBJ2-7,-,CSARSRDFTFRYEQYF,TGCAGTGCTAGATCAAGGGACTTCACCTTTAGATACGAGCAGTACTTC
-,TRBV5-1,TRBJ1-2,many,CASSLEGGSYGYTF,TGCGCCAGCAGCTTGGAGGGCGGATCCTATGGCTACACCTTC
-,TRBV10-3,TRBJ1-3,many,CAISESYASGNTIYF,TGTGCCATCAGTGAGTCATACGCATCTGGAAACACCATATATTTT
-,TRBV7-6,TRBJ1-1,many,CASSLETENTEAFF,TGTGCCAGCAGCTTAGAGACAGAAAACACTGAAGCTTTCTTT
-,TRBV11-1,TRBJ2-7,-,CASSFPTQPSAYEQYF,TGTGCCAGCAGCTTCCCTACCCAGCCCTCGGCCTACGAGCAGTACTTC
-,TRBV28,TRBJ2-4,many,CASSLRPTSPAKNIQYF,TGTGCCAGCAGTTTACGTCCTACTAGCCCCGCCAAAAACATTCAGTACTTC
-,TRBV5-5,TRBJ2-3,many,CATSQRRPSTDTQYF,TGTGCCACCAGTCAGAGGCGGCCTAGCACAGATACGCAGTATTTT
-,TRBV4-3,TRBJ1-2,-,CASSQLTGTGGYTF,TGCGCCAGCAGCCAACTCACCGGGACCGGGGGCTACACCTTC
TRBD1,TRBV27,TRBJ2-2,-,CASSLSAAGGGTGELFF,TGTGCCAGCAGTTTATCGGCGGCAGGGGGCGGTACCGGGGAGCTGTTTTTT